The next 9 T cell receptor beta chains were all read from a single sample in a study of neurological immune-mediated disorders. TCRdb independently ran MiXCR on the 5' RACE reads; one entry per CDR3 protein. In the table there are tens of thousands of distinct CDR3 sequences, over 9% of which are singletons. The sample taken for sequencing was PBMCs. The source of these receptors is a woman aged 40 to 49 with HTLV-1-associated myelopathy (HAM/TSP).

The sample holds many counts of this clonotype. Here the CDR3 reads CASSYLAGVNNEQFF. The CDR3 nucleotides read TGCGCCAGCAGCTATCTAGCGGGGGTGAACAATGAGCAGTTCTTC. The rearrangement joins TRBV5-1 to TRBJ2-1, with 10 bases matching TRBD2. The ends lost 3 bases at V and 5 bases at J; junction bases unmatched: 5. The CDR3 is 15 residues long. Germline-derived CDR1 and CDR2 are SGHRS and YFSETQ.

This clonotype showed up many times. This CDR3 reads CSATGNRGSYGYTF. The DNA of the CDR3 is TGCAGTGCAACCGGGAACAGGGGGTCGTATGGCTACACCTTC. The chain joins TRBV20-1 to TRBJ1-2; TRBD1 agrees at 8 bases. The CDR3 length is 14 residues. Germline V gene sequence: CDR1 DFQATT, CDR2 SNEGSKA (reference sequence). Trimming took 6 bases from V and 5 from J; bases not matched to a gene: 11.

This clonotype was counted at least ten times. The chain is built from TRBV11-2 and TRBJ2-3; weak D call: TRBD1 (5 bases). The V end lost 2 bases, the J end lost 14 bases, and 11 bases lay between the germline ends. The CDR3 has 11 residues. CDR1 SGHAT and CDR2 FQNNGV come from the germline V gene. The CDR3 region is CASSLSDTLYF. The CDR3, as DNA: TGTGCCAGCAGCTTATCGGACACGTTGTATTTT.

This clonotype showed up just a few times. The chain joins TRBV19 to TRBJ2-7; unclear D gene. Germline V lookup: CDR1 LNHDA, CDR2 SQIVND (reference sequence). V dropped 6 bases and J dropped 2 bases, with 11 bases sitting between them. The CDR3 consists of 13 residues. The CDR3 sequence is CASSYSSTYEQYF. The CDR3 DNA follows: TGTGCCAGTAGCTATTCGTCGACCTACGAGCAGTACTTC.

This clonotype was recorded at least ten times. The gene calls are TRBV5-1 and TRBJ2-3, with TRBD2 matching over 10 bases. Unmatched junction bases numbered 3, after V lost 2 bases and J lost 0 bases. Germline loops: CDR1 SGHRS, CDR2 YFSETQ. The CDR3 has 16 amino acids. The CDR3 is CASSLGLAESTDTQYF. CDR3 sequence (DNA): TGCGCCAGCAGCTTAGGACTAGCGGAGAGCACAGATACGCAGTATTTT.

This clonotype has a count of ten or more. The gene calls are TRBV5-1 and TRBJ2-5; no clear D gene. Germline CDR1 is SGHRS and CDR2 is YFSETQ. The CDR3 totals 16 residues. The V end lost 3 bases, the J end lost 0 bases, and 15 bases lay between the germline ends. In DNA form, the CDR3 reads TGCGCCAGCAGCTCAAGTAGTCTGCCGTACCAAGAGACCCAGTACTTC. It codes for CASSSSSLPYQETQYF.

This clonotype was recorded many times. The chain uses TRBV15 and TRBJ2-5; D may match TRBD1 or TRBD2 (5 bases each). There are 15 residues in the CDR3. The V gene's germline CDR1 is LNHNV and CDR2 YYDKDF (reference sequence). The germline V and J ends were trimmed by 1 base and 1 base, with 10 bases remaining between them. CDR3 in DNA: TGTGCCACCAGCAGAGGCTCGGGGACCCAAGAGACCCAGTACTTC. Amino acid sequence: CATSRGSGTQETQYF.

This clonotype was seen many times. This chain connects TRBV10-3 to TRBJ1-6, with D perhaps TRBD1 (5 bases). The V end lost 7 bases, the J end lost 6 bases, and 13 bases lay between the germline ends. From germline, CDR1 is ENHRY and CDR2 SYGVKD. The CDR3 spans 14 residues. CDR3 region: CAIKGYGVNSPLHF. As DNA, the CDR3 is TGTGCCATCAAGGGGTACGGAGTTAATTCACCCCTCCACTTT.

Ten or more counts support this clonotype. The chain combines TRBV4-3 with TRBJ2-3; D is ambiguous. V was pared by 0 bases and J by 0 bases, with 10 bases between. CDR1 and CDR2 (germline): LGHNA, YSLEER. The CDR3 covers 16 residues. The CDR3 loop reads CASSQDHGSSTDTQYF. CDR3 DNA: TGCGCCAGCAGCCAAGATCACGGTTCTAGCACAGATACGCAGTATTTT.